The present entry profiles one TCR beta chain with its context. Its antigen is undetermined. Specified time point: pre-treatment sample, taken before nivolumab and TIL therapy. This was the immunoSEQ v3 assay. Sequencing depth was some 2 million read pairs for survey level, about 5-6 million for deep. Clones were sequenced by immunoSEQ multiplex PCR, and TCRdb holds only the in-frame ones, with some missing. The sample has tens of thousands of clones, roughly 69% seen once. The data are from a study of TIL therapy for anti-PD-1-resistant metastatic lung cancer. Study overall: Median tumor PD-L1 proportion score was 5.5% to 6.5%. Half of patients were current or former smokers.

Study conclusions and caveats: After infusion, TIL clonotypes partly replaced peripheral T cells and declined over months.

The starting material was blood, obtained at baseline. The sequence was obtained from a woman aged 30 to 85 with non-small cell lung cancer.

The CDR3 reads CASSPPGTGVGYTF. The CDR3 DNA is TGTGCCAGCTCACCGCCCGGGACAGGAGTTGGCTACACCTTC. This chain connects TRBV18 to TRBJ1-2, with 8 bases aligning to TRBD1. The CDR3 covers 14 residues. J was trimmed by 7 bases and V by 3 bases; bases with no gene match: 7. The germline gives CDR1 KGHSH, CDR2 LQKENI.